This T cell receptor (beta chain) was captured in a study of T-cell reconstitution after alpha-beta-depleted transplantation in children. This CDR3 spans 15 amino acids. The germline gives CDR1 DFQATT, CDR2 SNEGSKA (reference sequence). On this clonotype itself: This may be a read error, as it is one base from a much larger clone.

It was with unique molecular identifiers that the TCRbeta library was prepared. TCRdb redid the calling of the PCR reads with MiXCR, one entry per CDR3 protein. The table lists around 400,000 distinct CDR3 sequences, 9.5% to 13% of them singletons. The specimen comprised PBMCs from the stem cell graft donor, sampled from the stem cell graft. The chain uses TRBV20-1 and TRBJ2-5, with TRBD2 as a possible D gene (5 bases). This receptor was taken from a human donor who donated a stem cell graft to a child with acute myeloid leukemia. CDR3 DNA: TGCAGTGCTAGAGTAAGCGGAGGAGGCCAAGAGACCCCGTACTTC. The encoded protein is CSARVSGGGQETPYF.